The 17 T cell receptor beta chains reported below all come from one sample, sequenced in a study of shared clonotypes between healthy human individuals. The data were produced by immunoSEQ multiplex PCR, yet TCRdb's version contains in-frame clones alone and is incomplete. The data contain millions of clones, 85% to 95% of them seen just once; the ten biggest clones take up 0.13%. Sequencing used naive CD4+ T cells sorted from blood. Subset indicated: CD45RA+ positively selected. Receptor source: a man younger than 35 in good health.

J is TRBJ2-3 and V is TRBV4-1, with 10 bases that match TRBD2. The CDR3 is made up of 15 amino acids. V was pared by 4 bases and J by 0 bases, with 1 base of the junction left unmatched. Germline V gives CDR1 MGHRA, CDR2 YSYEKL. CDR3: CASSRTSGSTDTQYF. The CDR3, as DNA: TGCGCCAGCAGCCGGACTAGCGGTAGCACAGATACGCAGTATTTT.

The rearrangement links TRBV9 to TRBJ2-7; weak D call: TRBD1 (6 bases). The CDR3 has 15 amino acids. The V and J ends lost 0 bases and 3 bases respectively, with 13 bases between them. Germline lookup yields CDR1 SGDLS and CDR2 YYNGEE. The CDR3 nucleotides read TGTGCCAGCAGCGTAGCTACAGGGAGTATCTACGAGCAGTACTTC. Amino acid sequence: CASSVATGSIYEQYF.

The chain uses TRBV29-1 and TRBJ1-3; perhaps TRBD1 as D (6 bases). Germline V gene data show CDR1 as SQVTM and CDR2 as ANQGSEA. This CDR3 has 13 amino acids. Trimming took off 7 bases at V and 0 bases at J, with 10 bases between the two ends. The CDR3 is CSALTGSGNTIYF. The CDR3 DNA reads as TGCAGCGCCCTGACAGGCTCTGGAAACACCATATATTTT.

The chain links TRBV5-1 to TRBJ2-5, with a weak D call TRBD2 (5 bases). CDR3 size: 13 residues. Germline-derived CDR1 and CDR2 are SGHRS and YFSETQ. V was pared by 4 bases and J by 1 base, with 8 bases between. CDR3 loop: CASSRGFQETQYF. CDR3 DNA: TGCGCCAGCAGCCGGGGATTCCAAGAGACCCAGTACTTC.

This clone was counted between two and nine times. Additional DNA sequences in this sample encode the identical CDR3. The rearrangement joins TRBV2 to TRBJ1-5; D is possibly TRBD1 (6 bases). The V end was cut by 4 bases, the J end by 5 bases, with 12 bases between. The germline CDR1 and CDR2 sequences are SNHLY and FYNNEI. The CDR3 sequence is 14 residues long. CDR3 sequence (DNA): TGTGCCAGCAGTGCCGGGCAGGGGTATCAGCCCCAGCATTTT. It translates to CASSAGQGYQPQHF.

The V gene is TRBV25-1, the J gene TRBJ1-4; D might be TRBD1 (6 bases). V lost 0 bases, J lost 10 bases, and 18 bases lay in between. Germline V gene lookup returns CDR1 MGHDK and CDR2 SYGVNS. The CDR3 totals 16 residues. This chain's CDR3 is CASSEYDQLQGGKLFF. DNA of the CDR3: TGTGCCAGCAGTGAATACGACCAGTTACAGGGAGGAAAACTGTTTTTT.

The chain has TRBV6-1 and TRBJ2-5; D ambiguous. CDR3 length equals 11 residues. V was cut by 4 bases and J by 5 bases, with 5 bases left in between. CDR1 is MNHNS, CDR2 SASEGT, per germline. For the CDR3, the DNA is TGTGCCAGCAGTGCGGACGAGACCCAGTACTTC. Translated: CASSADETQYF.

The chain has TRBV29-1 and TRBJ2-1; D is unclear. Trimming removed 4 bases at V and 7 bases at J, with 8 bases between. CDR1 and CDR2 from the germline V gene are SQVTM and ANQGSEA. This CDR3 has 11 residues. Here the CDR3 reads CSVAFGNEQFF. The CDR3, as DNA: TGCAGCGTTGCATTTGGAAATGAGCAGTTCTTC.

The V and J genes are TRBV2 and TRBJ2-1; TRBD2 might be the D (5 bases). Looked up from germline, CDR1 is SNHLY and CDR2 is FYNNEI. This CDR3 comprises 16 residues. Trimming took off 8 bases at V and 6 bases at J, with 23 bases between the two ends. The CDR3 region has the DNA TGTGCCAGCGTCCGGGCTCTCCGCGACCGGGGCAATGAGCAGTTCTTC. As protein: CASVRALRDRGNEQFF.

A word on this clone: The sample contains more than one DNA sequence encoding this CDR3. The chain carries TRBV10-3 and TRBJ1-6, with 8 bases aligning to TRBD1. The CDR3 has 14 residues. Germline V gene data show CDR1 as ENHRY and CDR2 as SYGVKD. The junction had 4 bases not matched to a gene; V was cut back by 4 bases and J by 8 bases. The CDR3 DNA reads TGTGCCATCAGTGCCGGGACAGGAGATTCACCCCTCCACTTT. Translated: CAISAGTGDSPLHF.

The chain carries TRBV6-5 and TRBJ1-2, with D hard to call. Trimming took 0 bases from V and 0 from J, leaving 11 bases between them. Looked up from germline, CDR1 is MNHEY and CDR2 is SVGAGI. This CDR3 is built from 16 residues. The CDR3 reads CASSYSRDAPNYGYTF. In DNA, the CDR3 is TGTGCCAGCAGTTACTCGCGCGACGCCCCTAACTATGGCTACACCTTC.

This sequence joins TRBV6-1 and TRBJ2-7, with unresolved D. The CDR3 covers 13 residues. The V and J ends lost 4 bases and 3 bases respectively, with 10 bases between them. In germline, CDR1 is MNHNS, CDR2 SASEGT. CDR3 coding DNA: TGTGCCAGCAGTGTGGGCAGTCTCTACGAGCAGTACTTC. This gives the protein CASSVGSLYEQYF.

The CDR3 DNA reads as TGCGCCAGCAGCATGGGACAGGGCGGAAACACCATATATTTT. Translating gives CASSMGQGGNTIYF. The rearrangement uses TRBV5-1 and TRBJ1-3, with 9 bases that match TRBD1. V trimming: 4 bases; J trimming: 4 bases; junction bases outside the gene matches: 3. The CDR3 has 14 amino acids. Germline CDR1 and CDR2: SGHRS and YFSETQ.

This clone was counted ten times or more. V is TRBV25-1 and J is TRBJ1-6; D is unclear. The CDR3 contains 13 residues. V lost 3 bases, J lost 7 bases, and 7 bases lay in between. Germline V gene sequence: CDR1 MGHDK, CDR2 SYGVNS. The CDR3 protein is CASSEIGNSPLHF. The CDR3 DNA is TGTGCCAGCAGTGAGATTGGGAATTCACCCCTCCACTTT.

With regard to this clone: This specimen includes other DNA sequences encoding the same CDR3. The chain has TRBV7-3 and TRBJ1-2; 7 bases match TRBD1. The CDR3 has 13 residues. Germline CDR1 reads SGHTA; CDR2 reads FQGTGA. V was pared by 3 bases and J by 4 bases, with 2 bases of the junction left unmatched. The CDR3, as DNA: TGTGCCAGCAGCTTGCAGGGGGGCTATGGCTACACCTTC. This codes for CASSLQGGYGYTF.

The chain links TRBV19 to TRBJ2-1; perhaps TRBD2 as D (6 bases). CDR1 is LNHDA, CDR2 SQIVND, per germline (reference sequence). Between the trimmed V and J ends, which lost 3 bases and 9 bases, there was a span of 9 bases. This CDR3 is 12 amino acids long. CDR3 region: CASSIYGGEQFF. The CDR3 DNA follows: TGTGCCAGTAGTATCTACGGGGGTGAGCAGTTCTTC.

The rearrangement links TRBV6-5 to TRBJ2-7; TRBD2 matches 8 bases. The J segment lost 2 bases and the V segment lost 8 bases, leaving 8 bases of the junction unmatched. The CDR3 loop spans 14 amino acids. The germline V gene has CDR1 MNHEY and CDR2 SVGAGI. This CDR3 reads CASGPIAGTYEQYF. CDR3 bases: TGTGCCAGCGGCCCCATAGCGGGGACCTACGAGCAGTACTTC.